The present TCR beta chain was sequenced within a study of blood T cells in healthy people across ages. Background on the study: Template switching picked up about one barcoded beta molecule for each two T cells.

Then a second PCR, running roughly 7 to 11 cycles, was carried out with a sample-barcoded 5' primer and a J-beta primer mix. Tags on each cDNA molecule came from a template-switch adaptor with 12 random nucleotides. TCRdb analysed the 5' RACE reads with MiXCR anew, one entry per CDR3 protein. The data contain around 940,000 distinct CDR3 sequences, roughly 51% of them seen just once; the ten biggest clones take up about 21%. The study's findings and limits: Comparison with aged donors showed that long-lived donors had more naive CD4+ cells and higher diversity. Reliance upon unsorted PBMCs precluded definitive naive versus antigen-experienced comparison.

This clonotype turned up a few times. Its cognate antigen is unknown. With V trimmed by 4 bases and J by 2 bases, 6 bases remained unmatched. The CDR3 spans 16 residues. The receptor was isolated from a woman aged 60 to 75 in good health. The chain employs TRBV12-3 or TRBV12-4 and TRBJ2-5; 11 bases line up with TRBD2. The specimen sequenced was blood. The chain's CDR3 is CASSSPLAGGQETQYF. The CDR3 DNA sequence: TGTGCCAGCAGTTCACCCTTAGCGGGAGGGCAAGAGACCCAGTACTTC.